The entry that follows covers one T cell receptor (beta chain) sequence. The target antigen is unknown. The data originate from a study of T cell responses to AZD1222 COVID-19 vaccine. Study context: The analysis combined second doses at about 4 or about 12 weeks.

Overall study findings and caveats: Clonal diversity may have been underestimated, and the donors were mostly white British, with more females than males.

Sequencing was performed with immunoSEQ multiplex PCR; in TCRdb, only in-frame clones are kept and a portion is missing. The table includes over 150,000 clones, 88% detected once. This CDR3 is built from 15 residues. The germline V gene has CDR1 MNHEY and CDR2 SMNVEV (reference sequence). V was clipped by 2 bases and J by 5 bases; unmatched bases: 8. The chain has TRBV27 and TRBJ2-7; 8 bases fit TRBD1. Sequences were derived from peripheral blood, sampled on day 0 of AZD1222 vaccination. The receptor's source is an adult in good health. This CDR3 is CASSLEDRATDEQYF. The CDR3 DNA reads TGTGCCAGCAGTTTAGAGGACAGGGCAACGGACGAGCAGTACTTC.